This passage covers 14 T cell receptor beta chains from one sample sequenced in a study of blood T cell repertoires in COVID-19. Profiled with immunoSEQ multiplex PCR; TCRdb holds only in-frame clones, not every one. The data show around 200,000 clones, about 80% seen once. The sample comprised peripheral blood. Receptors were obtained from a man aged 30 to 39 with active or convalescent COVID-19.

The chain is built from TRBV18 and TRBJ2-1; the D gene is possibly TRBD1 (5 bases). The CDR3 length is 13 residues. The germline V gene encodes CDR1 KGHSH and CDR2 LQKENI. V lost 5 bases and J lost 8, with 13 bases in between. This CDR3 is CASSDLGVDEQFF. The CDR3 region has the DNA TGTGCCAGCTCAGATCTAGGGGTCGATGAGCAGTTCTTC.

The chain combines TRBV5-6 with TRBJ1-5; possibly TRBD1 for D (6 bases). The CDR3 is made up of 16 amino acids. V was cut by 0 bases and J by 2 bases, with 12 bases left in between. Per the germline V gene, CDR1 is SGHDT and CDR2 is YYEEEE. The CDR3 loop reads CASSLGQGHRNQPQHF. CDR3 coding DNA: TGTGCCAGCAGCTTGGGTCAGGGACATCGCAATCAGCCCCAGCATTTT.

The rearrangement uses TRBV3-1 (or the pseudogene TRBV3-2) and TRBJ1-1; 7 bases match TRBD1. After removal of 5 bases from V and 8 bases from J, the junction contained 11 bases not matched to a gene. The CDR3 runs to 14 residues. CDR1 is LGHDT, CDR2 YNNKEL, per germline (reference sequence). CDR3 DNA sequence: TGTGCCAGCAGCGAGCGACAGGGAAACGGCGAAGCTTTCTTT. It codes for CASSERQGNGEAFF.

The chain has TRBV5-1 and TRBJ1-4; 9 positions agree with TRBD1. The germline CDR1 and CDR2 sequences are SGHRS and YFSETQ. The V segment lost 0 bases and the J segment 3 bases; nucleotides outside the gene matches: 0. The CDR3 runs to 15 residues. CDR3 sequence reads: CASSLGQGANEKLFF. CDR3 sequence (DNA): TGCGCCAGCAGCTTGGGACAGGGGGCTAATGAAAAACTGTTTTTT. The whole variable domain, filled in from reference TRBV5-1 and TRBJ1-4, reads KAGVTQTPRYLIKTRGQQVTLSCSPISGHRSVSWYQQTPGQGLQFLFEYFSETQRNKGNFPGRFSGRQFSNSRSEMNVSTLELGDSALYLCASSLGQGANEKLFFGSGTQLSVL.

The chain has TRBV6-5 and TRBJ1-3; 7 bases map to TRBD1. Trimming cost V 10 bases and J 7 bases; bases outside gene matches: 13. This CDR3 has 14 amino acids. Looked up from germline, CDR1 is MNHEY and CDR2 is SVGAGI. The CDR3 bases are TGTGCCACCTGTCCCGGGACAGCGAGCAACACCATATATTTT. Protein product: CATCPGTASNTIYF.

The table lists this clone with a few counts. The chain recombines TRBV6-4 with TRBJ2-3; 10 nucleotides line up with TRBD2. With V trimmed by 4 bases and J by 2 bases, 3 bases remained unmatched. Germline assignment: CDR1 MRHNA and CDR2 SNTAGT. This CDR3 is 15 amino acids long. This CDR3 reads CASSATSGATDTQYF. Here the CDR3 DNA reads TGTGCCAGCAGTGCTACTAGCGGGGCCACAGATACGCAGTATTTT.

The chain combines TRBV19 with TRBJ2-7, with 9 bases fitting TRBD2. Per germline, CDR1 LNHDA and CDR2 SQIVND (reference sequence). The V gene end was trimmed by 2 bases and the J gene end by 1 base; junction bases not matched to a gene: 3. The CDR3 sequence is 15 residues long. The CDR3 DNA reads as TGTGCCAGTAGTATACTAGCGGGACCATCCTACGAGCAGTACTTC. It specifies CASSILAGPSYEQYF.

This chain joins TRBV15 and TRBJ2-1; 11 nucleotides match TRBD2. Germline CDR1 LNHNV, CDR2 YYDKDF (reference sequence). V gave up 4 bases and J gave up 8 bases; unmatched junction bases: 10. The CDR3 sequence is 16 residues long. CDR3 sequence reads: CATSTVGLAGGDEQFF. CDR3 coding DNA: TGTGCCACCAGCACAGTGGGGCTAGCGGGGGGCGATGAGCAGTTCTTC.

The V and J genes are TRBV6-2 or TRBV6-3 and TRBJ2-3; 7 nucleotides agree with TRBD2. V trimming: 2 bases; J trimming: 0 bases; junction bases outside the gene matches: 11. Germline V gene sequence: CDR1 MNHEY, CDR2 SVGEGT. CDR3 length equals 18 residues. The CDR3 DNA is TGTGCCAGCAGTTACACCCTAGGGCGGGGGACCAGCACAGATACGCAGTATTTT. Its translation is CASSYTLGRGTSTDTQYF.

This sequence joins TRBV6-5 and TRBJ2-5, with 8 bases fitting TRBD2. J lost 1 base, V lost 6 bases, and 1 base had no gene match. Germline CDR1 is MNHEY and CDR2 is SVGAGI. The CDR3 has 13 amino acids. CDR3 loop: CASRAGVQETQYF. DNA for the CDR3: TGTGCCAGCAGAGCGGGGGTCCAAGAGACCCAGTACTTC.

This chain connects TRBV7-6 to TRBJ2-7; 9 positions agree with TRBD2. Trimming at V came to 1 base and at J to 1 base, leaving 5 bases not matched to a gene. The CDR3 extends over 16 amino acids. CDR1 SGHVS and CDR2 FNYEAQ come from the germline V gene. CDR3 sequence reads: CASSLGPSGNSYEQYF. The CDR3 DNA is TGTGCCAGCAGCTTAGGACCTAGCGGGAATTCCTACGAGCAGTACTTC. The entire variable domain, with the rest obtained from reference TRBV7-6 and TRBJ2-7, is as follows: GAGVSQSPRYKVTKRGQDVALRCDPISGHVSLYWYRQALGQGPEFLTYFNYEAQQDKSGLPNDRFSAERPEGSISTLTIQRTEQRDSAMYRCASSLGPSGNSYEQYFGPGTRLTVT.

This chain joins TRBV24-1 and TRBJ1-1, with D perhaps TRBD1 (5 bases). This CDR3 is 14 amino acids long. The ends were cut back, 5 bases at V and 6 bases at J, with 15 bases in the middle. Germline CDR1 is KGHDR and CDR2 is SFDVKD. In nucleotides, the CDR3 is TGTGCCACCAGTGGTCGGGGGGGGAAAGCTGAAGCTTTCTTT. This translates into CATSGRGGKAEAFF.

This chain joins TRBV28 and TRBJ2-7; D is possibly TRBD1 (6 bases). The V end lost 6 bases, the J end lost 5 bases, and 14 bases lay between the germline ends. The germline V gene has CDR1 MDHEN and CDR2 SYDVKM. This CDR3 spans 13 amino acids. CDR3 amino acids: CASSAFAGDEQYF. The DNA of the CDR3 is TGTGCCAGCAGCGCCTTTGCAGGGGACGAGCAGTACTTC.

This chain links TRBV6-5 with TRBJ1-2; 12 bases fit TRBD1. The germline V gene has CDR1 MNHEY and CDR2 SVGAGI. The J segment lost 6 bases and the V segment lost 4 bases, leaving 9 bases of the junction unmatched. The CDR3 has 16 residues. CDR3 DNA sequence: TGTGCCAGCAGTTCGGGACAGGGGGCGCGGCGAGATGGCTACACCTTC. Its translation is CASSSGQGARRDGYTF.